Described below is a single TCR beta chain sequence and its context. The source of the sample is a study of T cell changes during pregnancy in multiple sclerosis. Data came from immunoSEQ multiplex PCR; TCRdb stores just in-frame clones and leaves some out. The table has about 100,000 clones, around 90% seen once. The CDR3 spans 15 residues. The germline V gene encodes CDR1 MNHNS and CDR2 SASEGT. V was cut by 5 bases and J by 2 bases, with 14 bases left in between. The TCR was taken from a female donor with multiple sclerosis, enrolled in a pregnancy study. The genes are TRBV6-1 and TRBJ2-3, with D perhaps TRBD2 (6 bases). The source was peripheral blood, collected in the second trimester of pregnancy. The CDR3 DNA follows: TGTGCCAGCAGTACTGATAGCGGATACACAGATACGCAGTATTTT. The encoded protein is CASSTDSGYTDTQYF.